This T cell receptor beta chain was captured by sequencing in a study of T cells in Graves' hyperthyroidism and ophthalmopathy. At the level of the study: The initial diagnosis was the point when peripheral blood was collected, ahead of any treatment. Broader study findings: Among clonotypes expanded in thyroid above 0.001, most were also found in blood.

RNA transcripts were the template for amplifying TCR beta CDR3 regions. When the TCR CDR3 underwent first-round RT-PCR, the HTBI primer set was used. TCRdb re-analysed the multiplex PCR reads in MiXCR, keeping a single row per CDR3 protein. The repertoire consists of about 250,000 distinct CDR3 sequences, with approximately 14% occurring once and the leading ten covering 30%. Diagnoses were established using clinical symptoms, serum thyroxine and TRAb, thyroid ultrasound and orbital computed tomography. From approximately 9.3 ml of fresh peripheral blood, PBMCs were isolated. V lost 0 bases to trimming and J lost 4 bases, with 19 bases between them. The germline V gene has CDR1 DFQATT and CDR2 SNEGSKA (reference sequence). CDR3 size: 16 residues. This clonotype came up many times. Antigen specificity is unknown.

The J gene is TRBJ2-7, the V gene TRBV20-1, with D perhaps being TRBD1 or TRBD2 (6 bases each). What was sequenced was blood. The sequence came from a woman between 50 and 59 years old with Graves' hyperthyroidism that later progressed to Graves' ophthalmopathy. CDR3: CSARDGWSRGGYEQYF. The CDR3 region has the DNA TGCAGTGCTAGAGATGGGTGGAGCAGGGGAGGATACGAGCAGTACTTC.